This T cell receptor (beta chain) was captured in a study of blood T cell repertoires in COVID-19. Study overall: T cells, B-cell-depleted T cells, or PBMCs provided the cDNA or gDNA that served as material.

Authors' methods: Reference gene primer amplification gave nucleated cell count estimates. Sequencing used immunoSEQ multiplex PCR; TCRdb keeps in-frame clones, though not all of them. D and trimming were read from the DNA, whereas the V and J calls and clone size are those reported in that table. The data show some 70,000 clones, 76% seen once. The V segment lost 6 bases and the J segment 3 bases; nucleotides outside the gene matches: 8. Germline V gives CDR1 ENHRY, CDR2 SYGVKD. The length of the CDR3 is 15 residues. This TCR was sampled from a man aged 55 to 70 with COVID-19, enrolled during active disease. Sequences were obtained from peripheral blood. V usage is TRBV10-3 and J usage is TRBJ1-2; 9 nucleotides agree with TRBD1. The CDR3 region is CAIRLRDRDDYGYTF. In nucleotides, the CDR3 is TGTGCCATCAGACTCCGGGACAGGGATGACTATGGCTACACCTTC.